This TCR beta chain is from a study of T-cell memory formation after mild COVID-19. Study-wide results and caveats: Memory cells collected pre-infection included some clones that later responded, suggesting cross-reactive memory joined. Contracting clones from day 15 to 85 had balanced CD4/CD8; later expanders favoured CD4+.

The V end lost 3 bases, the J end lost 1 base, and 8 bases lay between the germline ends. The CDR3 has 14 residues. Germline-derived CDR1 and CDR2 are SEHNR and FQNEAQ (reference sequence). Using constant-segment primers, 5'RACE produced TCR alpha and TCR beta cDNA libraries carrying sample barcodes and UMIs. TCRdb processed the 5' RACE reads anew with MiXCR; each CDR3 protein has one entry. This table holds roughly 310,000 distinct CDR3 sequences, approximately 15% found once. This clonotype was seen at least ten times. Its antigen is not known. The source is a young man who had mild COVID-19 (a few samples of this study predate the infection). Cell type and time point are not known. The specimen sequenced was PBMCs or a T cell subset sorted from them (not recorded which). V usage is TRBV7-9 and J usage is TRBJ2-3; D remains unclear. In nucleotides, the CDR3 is TGTGCCAGCAGCTTTTCCGACGGCACAGATACGCAGTATTTT. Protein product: CASSFSDGTDTQYF.